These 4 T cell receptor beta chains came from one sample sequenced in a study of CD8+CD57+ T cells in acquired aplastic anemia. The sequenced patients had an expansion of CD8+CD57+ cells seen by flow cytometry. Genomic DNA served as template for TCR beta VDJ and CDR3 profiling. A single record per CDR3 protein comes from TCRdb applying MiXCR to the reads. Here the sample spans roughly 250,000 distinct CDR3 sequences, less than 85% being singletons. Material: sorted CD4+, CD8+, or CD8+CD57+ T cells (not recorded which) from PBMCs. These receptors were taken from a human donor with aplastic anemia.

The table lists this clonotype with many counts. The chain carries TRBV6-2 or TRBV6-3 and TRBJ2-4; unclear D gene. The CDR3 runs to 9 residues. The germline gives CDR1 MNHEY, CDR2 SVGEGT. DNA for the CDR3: TGTGCGGTACCCGACATTCAGTACTTC. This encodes CAVPDIQYF.

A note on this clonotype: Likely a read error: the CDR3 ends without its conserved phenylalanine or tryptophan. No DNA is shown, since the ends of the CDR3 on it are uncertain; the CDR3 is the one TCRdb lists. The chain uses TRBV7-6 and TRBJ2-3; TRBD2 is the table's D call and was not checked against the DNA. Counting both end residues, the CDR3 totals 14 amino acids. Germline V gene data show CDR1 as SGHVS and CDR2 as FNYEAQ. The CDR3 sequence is CASSSNTNSPLHFV.

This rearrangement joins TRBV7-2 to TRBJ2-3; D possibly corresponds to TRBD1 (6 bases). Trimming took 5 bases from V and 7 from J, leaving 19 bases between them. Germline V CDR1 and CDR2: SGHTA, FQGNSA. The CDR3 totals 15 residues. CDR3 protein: CASSVRRGGEHTQYF. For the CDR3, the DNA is TGTGCCAGCAGCGTACGACGAGGGGGAGAACATACGCAGTATTTT.

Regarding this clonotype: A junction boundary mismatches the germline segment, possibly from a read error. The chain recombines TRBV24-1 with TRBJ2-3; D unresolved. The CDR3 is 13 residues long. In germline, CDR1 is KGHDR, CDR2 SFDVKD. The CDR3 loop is CATRAASNNTQYF. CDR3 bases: TGTGCCACCAGGGCAGCGAGTAACAATACGCAGTATTTC.